Each of the 19 T cell receptor beta chains below was sequenced from the same sample in a study of blood T cell repertoires in COVID-19. Only in-frame clones appear in the TCRdb table, and some are missing; sequencing was by immunoSEQ multiplex PCR. The sample gives under 250,000 clones, roughly 90% of which show up once; roughly 5.8% is in the top ten. The specimen sequenced was peripheral blood. Receptors originate from a man aged 55-75 years with acute or convalescent COVID-19.

The rearrangement uses TRBV5-4 and TRBJ1-1; tentatively, D is TRBD1 (5 bases). Trimming shortened V by 0 bases and J by 1 base, and 7 bases separated the two germline ends. The V gene's germline CDR1 is SGHNT and CDR2 YYREEE (reference sequence). CDR3 length: 14 amino acids. The DNA of the CDR3 is TGTGCCAGCAGCTTGGTGGGGGGGAACACTGAAGCTTTCTTT. Translation: CASSLVGGNTEAFF. The full variable domain, its missing parts supplied by reference TRBV5-4 and TRBJ1-1, is ETGVTQSPTHLIKTRGQQVTLRCSSQSGHNTVSWYQQALGQGPQFIFQYYREEENGRGNFPPRFSGLQFPNYSSELNVNALELDDSALYLCASSLVGGNTEAFFGQGTRLTVV.

The J gene is TRBJ1-2, the V gene TRBV4-3; 10 nucleotides match TRBD1. The CDR3 runs to 15 residues. Germline V gene sequence: CDR1 LGHNA, CDR2 YSLEER. V shed 0 bases, J shed 5 bases, and the junction held 3 bases outside the gene matches. The CDR3 region is CASSQDRTGGYGYTF. In DNA form, the CDR3 reads TGCGCCAGCAGCCAAGATCGGACAGGGGGATATGGCTACACCTTC.

This chain connects TRBV10-3 to TRBJ2-3, with D perhaps TRBD1 (6 bases). The CDR3 is made up of 15 amino acids. From germline, CDR1 is ENHRY and CDR2 SYGVKD. Trimming cost V 4 bases and J 3 bases, with 14 bases left between them. The CDR3: CAISVGQGLTDTQYF. CDR3 coding DNA: TGTGCCATCAGTGTGGGTCAGGGGCTAACAGATACGCAGTATTTT.

The chain employs TRBV19 and TRBJ2-6; possibly TRBD2 for D (5 bases). The germline V gene encodes CDR1 LNHDA and CDR2 SQIVND (reference sequence). This CDR3 has 14 amino acids. V gave up 6 bases and J gave up 4 bases, with 10 bases separating them. The CDR3 DNA sequence: TGTGCCAGTAGGAGCCGAGGGGGGGCCAACGTCCTGACTTTC. Its protein product is CASRSRGGANVLTF. Full variable domain (outside the CDR3, taken from reference TRBV19 and TRBJ2-6): DGGITQSPKYLFRKEGQNVTLSCEQNLNHDAMYWYRQDPGQGLRLIYYSQIVNDFQKGDIAEGYSVSREKKESFPLTVTSAQKNPTAFYLCASRSRGGANVLTFGAGSRLTVL.

V and J are TRBV24-1 and TRBJ2-3; 9 positions match TRBD1. Germline lookup yields CDR1 KGHDR and CDR2 SFDVKD. The CDR3 covers 18 residues. J gave up 4 bases and V 3 bases, and 13 bases lay outside the gene matches. CDR3 bases: TGTGCCACCAGTGATCCCCAGATTCCGGGACAGGGCGCAGATACGCAGTATTTT. Its translation: CATSDPQIPGQGADTQYF.

The chain employs TRBV3-1 (or the pseudogene TRBV3-2) and TRBJ2-1; possibly TRBD2 for D (5 bases). Germline V gene sequence: CDR1 LGHDT, CDR2 YNNKEL (reference sequence). The CDR3 has 15 amino acids. With 4 bases removed from V and 7 bases from J, the gap between germline ends came to 17 bases. CDR3 coding DNA: TGTGCCAGCAGCCCCCCGGTGGGAGATCTAAATGAGCAGTTCTTC. The encoded protein is CASSPPVGDLNEQFF.

This clone is a singleton in its sample. The chain has TRBV14 and TRBJ2-5, with a tentative D call TRBD1 (7 bases). Germline CDR1 is SGHDN and CDR2 is FVKESK. Trimming removed 6 bases at V and 7 bases at J, with 18 bases between. The CDR3 is 14 residues long. The CDR3 nucleotides read TGTGCCAGCAGTCCCCGCAGGGGGACTGGGACCCAGTACTTC. This sequence encodes CASSPRRGTGTQYF.

The rearrangement uses TRBV5-1 and TRBJ1-2; 7 nucleotides line up with TRBD1. With 4 bases clipped from V and 0 bases from J, the junction kept 6 bases outside the gene matches. This CDR3 contains 15 residues. Germline CDR1 reads SGHRS; CDR2 reads YFSETQ. The CDR3 bases are TGCGCCAGCAGCCTACAGGGGAGAACTAACTATGGCTACACCTTC. Residues: CASSLQGRTNYGYTF.

This sequence joins TRBV14 and TRBJ1-2, with a weak D call TRBD1 (6 bases). Germline CDR1 is SGHDN and CDR2 is FVKESK. The germline V and J ends were trimmed by 3 bases and 8 bases, with 13 bases remaining between them. There are 13 residues in the CDR3. In nucleotides, the CDR3 is TGTGCCAGCAGCCAGCTCCGGGACACCGGCTACACCTTC. Its translation: CASSQLRDTGYTF.

V usage is TRBV10-3 and J usage is TRBJ1-2; D gene ambiguous. Germline V lookup: CDR1 ENHRY, CDR2 SYGVKD. CDR3 length: 15 residues. V gave up 0 bases and J gave up 8 bases, with 16 bases separating them. CDR3 DNA sequence: TGTGCCATCAGTGAGTCGTTCGAGGGTTTTAAGGGCTACACCTTC. Protein: CAISESFEGFKGYTF.

This sequence joins TRBV5-1 and TRBJ2-3; 10 positions match TRBD2. Trimming removed 5 bases from V and 1 base from J; junction bases left unmatched: 1. The CDR3 loop spans 14 amino acids. CDR1 and CDR2 (germline): SGHRS, YFSETQ. The CDR3 is CASRGTSGTDTQYF. In nucleotides, the CDR3 is TGCGCCAGCAGGGGGACTAGCGGCACAGATACGCAGTATTTT.

The genes are TRBV28 and TRBJ1-2; D uncertain. Germline CDR1 reads MDHEN; CDR2 reads SYDVKM. CDR3 length equals 11 residues. Trimming stripped 6 bases from V and 7 bases from J, with 9 bases between. The CDR3 loop reads CASSRPGGYTF. CDR3 sequence (DNA): TGTGCCAGCAGCCGGCCGGGTGGCTACACCTTC.

CDR3 residues: CASSDGQGVNSPLHF. CDR3 DNA: TGTGCCAGCAGCGACGGACAGGGGGTAAATTCACCCCTCCACTTT. This sequence joins TRBV7-9 and TRBJ1-6; 10 positions agree with TRBD1. The CDR3 runs 15 residues. Germline V gene lookup returns CDR1 SEHNR and CDR2 FQNEAQ (reference sequence). V was pared by 5 bases and J by 7 bases, with 5 bases of the junction left unmatched.

This chain uses TRBV19 with TRBJ2-5; 9 bases fit TRBD2. Germline CDR1 and CDR2: LNHDA and SQIVND (reference sequence). V shed 5 bases, J shed 5 bases, and the junction held 9 bases outside the gene matches. This CDR3 spans 15 amino acids. The CDR3: CASSPSGTLGETQYF. In DNA form, the CDR3 reads TGTGCCAGTAGTCCTAGCGGGACTCTGGGGGAGACCCAGTACTTC.

This clone was seen a few times. The chain has TRBV2 and TRBJ2-5; tentative D call: TRBD1 (6 bases). This CDR3 region has 14 residues. Trimming left V 4 bases short and J 4 bases short, with 13 bases between. The V gene's germline CDR1 is SNHLY and CDR2 FYNNEI. The CDR3 sequence: CASSGTDRGETQYF. CDR3 in DNA: TGTGCCAGCAGTGGGACAGATCGCGGAGAGACCCAGTACTTC.

The V and J genes are TRBV7-9 and TRBJ1-5; D gene ambiguous. The CDR3 has 12 amino acids. Trimming left V 4 bases short and J 9 bases short, with 10 bases between. CDR1 and CDR2 (germline): SEHNR, FQNEAQ (reference sequence). Here the CDR3 reads CASSSPIGPQHF. The CDR3 coding sequence is TGTGCCAGCAGCTCCCCTATCGGGCCCCAGCATTTT.

The chain has TRBV10-3 and TRBJ1-2, with D unclear. Trimming removed 0 bases at V and 8 bases at J, with 7 bases between. This CDR3 contains 12 residues. CDR1 is ENHRY, CDR2 SYGVKD, per germline. The CDR3 nucleotides read TGTGCCATCAGTGAGTCAGAGGCGGGCTACACCTTC. Protein product: CAISESEAGYTF.

This sequence joins TRBV27 and TRBJ1-2; 8 positions agree with TRBD1. Germline CDR1 and CDR2: MNHEY and SMNVEV (reference sequence). J was trimmed by 8 bases and V by 4 bases; bases with no gene match: 9. This CDR3 contains 14 residues. The CDR3 sequence: CASSSRPGTGGYTF. The CDR3 coding sequence is TGTGCCAGCAGTTCCCGCCCCGGGACAGGAGGCTACACCTTC.

This chain links TRBV6-6 with TRBJ1-2; D call uncertain. CDR3 length equals 15 residues. The germline CDR1 and CDR2 sequences are MNHNY and SVGAGI (reference sequence). Between the trimmed V and J ends, which lost 0 bases and 8 bases, there was a span of 16 bases. The CDR3 DNA reads as TGTGCCAGCAGTTACTCTATAGCGACGGCCGACGGCTACACCTTC. It codes for CASSYSIATADGYTF.